This T cell receptor beta chain comes out of a study of blood T cells in healthy people across ages. Study findings and constraints: Naive CD4+ cells and diversity were both higher in long-lived donors than in aged donors.

The CDR3 covers 14 residues. The V gene lost 3 bases and the J gene lost 3 bases, with 9 bases spanning the gap. The sample holds one count of this clonotype. Its antigen is undetermined. Through a sample-barcoded 5' primer and a J-beta primer mix, a second PCR was run for roughly 6 to 12 cycles. From the 5' RACE reads, TCRdb called clonotypes with MiXCR, one entry per CDR3 protein. The profile shows 780,000 or so distinct CDR3 sequences, roughly 25% of them singletons. The same sample was also studied in work on T cells of mothers and their children.

The specimen sequenced was blood. This chain uses TRBV12-3 or TRBV12-4 with TRBJ1-5, with D unresolved. The TCR originated in a boy aged 5-17 years in good health. The CDR3 loop is CASSFESANQPQHF. CDR3 nucleotide sequence: TGTGCCAGCAGTTTTGAGTCTGCCAATCAGCCCCAGCATTTT.